Below are 25 T cell receptor beta chains sequenced from a single sample in a study of beta chain features in type 1 diabetes. Whole-study findings and limits: Moderate yet significant TCRB CDR3 shortening was seen in Type 1 diabetes patients in all four CD4+ subsets.

Expressed TCRB transcripts got sequenced, as all isolated RNA was reverse transcribed. This table comes from immunoSEQ multiplex PCR, and its TCRdb copy is limited to in-frame clones, with some not included. The table lists about 400,000 clones, approximately 12% of them singletons. Antigens for these TCRs are unknown. Sequencing was performed on naive CD4+ T cells from blood. These receptors all come from a woman aged 18-30 years with type 1 diabetes.

The chain's CDR3 is CASSGSGTATNEKLFF. The CDR3 nucleotides are TGTGCCAGCAGCGGATCCGGGACAGCAACTAATGAAAAACTGTTTTTT. J is TRBJ1-4 and V is TRBV9, with TRBD1 matching over 7 bases. The germline V gene has CDR1 SGDLS and CDR2 YYNGEE. The junction had 5 bases not matched to a gene; V was cut back by 3 bases and J by 0 bases. The CDR3 extends over 16 amino acids.

This clone has just a few counts. This sequence joins TRBV5-1 and TRBJ2-1, with 12 nucleotides matching TRBD2. This CDR3 has 17 amino acids. CDR1 is SGHRS, CDR2 YFSETQ, per germline. The V segment lost 0 bases and the J segment 6 bases; nucleotides outside the gene matches: 7. CDR3 coding DNA: TGCGCCAGCAGCTTGGGACGTCCTAGCGGGGGGGCCAATGAGCAGTTCTTC. Protein: CASSLGRPSGGANEQFF. Drawing the rest from reference TRBV5-1 and TRBJ2-1, the complete variable domain is KAGVTQTPRYLIKTRGQQVTLSCSPISGHRSVSWYQQTPGQGLQFLFEYFSETQRNKGNFPGRFSGRQFSNSRSEMNVSTLELGDSALYLCASSLGRPSGGANEQFFGPGTRLTVL.

This chain connects TRBV29-1 to TRBJ2-5; TRBD2 matches at 7 bases. CDR1 and CDR2 (germline): SQVTM, ANQGSEA. V lost 1 base, J lost 2 bases, and 1 base stayed unmatched. This CDR3 contains 13 residues. CDR3: CSVEGGGQETQYF. For the CDR3, the DNA is TGCAGCGTTGAAGGGGGGGGACAAGAGACCCAGTACTTC.

This clone has only a few counts. The chain recombines TRBV28 with TRBJ1-2, with 7 bases that match TRBD1. This CDR3 has 15 residues. The ends lost 2 bases at V and 5 bases at J; junction bases unmatched: 8. Germline CDR1 MDHEN, CDR2 SYDVKM. DNA of the CDR3: TGTGCCAGCAGTTTAGGTTCGGGACAGAAGTATGGCTACACCTTC. Residues: CASSLGSGQKYGYTF.

V usage is TRBV30 and J usage is TRBJ2-7, with a weak D call TRBD2 (6 bases). Germline CDR1 and CDR2: GTSNPN and SVGIG (reference sequence). V shed 3 bases and J shed 9 bases, with 15 bases lying between them. The CDR3 runs 12 residues. Here the CDR3 reads CAWSEGGPGQYF. DNA of the CDR3: TGTGCCTGGAGCGAAGGAGGGCCGGGGCAGTACTTC.

This clone showed up just a few times. The chain uses TRBV20-1 and TRBJ2-1; maybe TRBD1 (5 bases). This CDR3 contains 11 residues. The germline gives CDR1 DFQATT, CDR2 SNEGSKA (reference sequence). DNA of the CDR3: TGCAGCCCCGGCCAGGGCAATGAGCAGTTCTTC. It encodes CSPGQGNEQFF.

This clone was counted between two and nine times. DNA for the CDR3: TGTGCCAGCAGTCACAGGGGGGGACAGGGGACGTACGAGCAGTACTTC. Protein: CASSHRGGQGTYEQYF. V usage is TRBV6-6 and J usage is TRBJ2-7; 10 bases agree with TRBD1. The CDR3 is 16 amino acids. J lost 4 bases, V lost 5 bases, and 11 bases had no gene match. The V gene's germline CDR1 is MNHNY and CDR2 SVGAGI (reference sequence).

The genes are TRBV9 and TRBJ2-2; tentatively, D is TRBD2 (7 bases). Germline CDR1 is SGDLS and CDR2 is YYNGEE. With 3 bases removed from V and 6 bases from J, the gap between germline ends came to 15 bases. CDR3 size: 15 residues. The DNA of the CDR3 is TGTGCCAGCAGCGGATGGGCGGGGGCTCCCGGGGAGCTGTTTTTT. This codes for CASSGWAGAPGELFF.

The chain employs TRBV5-4 and TRBJ2-3; D is possibly TRBD2 (5 bases). The CDR3 has 15 amino acids. Between the trimmed V and J ends, which lost 3 bases and 6 bases, there was a span of 17 bases. Looked up from germline, CDR1 is SGHNT and CDR2 is YYREEE (reference sequence). The CDR3: CASSSMTGSRDTQYF. In nucleotides, the CDR3 is TGTGCCAGCAGCTCTATGACGGGATCCCGGGATACGCAGTATTTT.

This clone has a handful of counts. The gene calls are TRBV5-1 and TRBJ1-4; 7 bases are shared with TRBD1. The ends lost 4 bases at V and 2 bases at J; junction bases unmatched: 8. Germline V gives CDR1 SGHRS, CDR2 YFSETQ. This CDR3 comprises 16 residues. The CDR3 is CASSRLPTGTNEKLFF. CDR3 nucleotides: TGCGCCAGCAGCCGGCTACCGACAGGGACTAATGAAAAACTGTTTTTT.

This clone came up a few times. The rearrangement joins TRBV5-1 to TRBJ2-3, with D possibly TRBD2 on 6 matching bases. The CDR3 contains 15 residues. CDR1 and CDR2 (germline): SGHRS, YFSETQ. V was clipped by 2 bases and J by 3 bases, with 13 bases between them. The CDR3 reads CASSFGTGGTDTQYF. CDR3 DNA: TGCGCCAGCAGCTTCGGGACTGGAGGAACAGATACGCAGTATTTT.

CDR3 in amino acids: CASSQPTVSYGYTF. DNA for the CDR3: TGTGCCAGCAGCCAACCGACAGTCAGCTATGGCTACACCTTC. The chain joins TRBV4-2 to TRBJ1-2, with D possibly TRBD1 on 5 matching bases. The CDR3 covers 14 residues. Germline assignment: CDR1 LGHNA and CDR2 YNFKEQ. Trimming cost V 2 bases and J 4 bases, with 11 bases left between them.

This clone was seen a few times. The V call is TRBV4-3, the J call TRBJ1-4, with D unclear. This CDR3 has 14 residues. CDR1 is LGHNA and CDR2 is YSLEER in the germline V gene. Trimming shortened V by 1 base and J by 7 bases, and 10 bases separated the two germline ends. The CDR3 is CASSQGLAVEKLFF. The CDR3 DNA reads as TGCGCCAGCAGCCAAGGACTGGCGGTTGAAAAACTGTTTTTT.

The chain uses TRBV4-1 and TRBJ2-6; 7 positions agree with TRBD2. The length of the CDR3 is 17 residues. The junction had 4 bases not matched to a gene; V was cut back by 1 base and J by 1 base. In germline, CDR1 is MGHRA, CDR2 YSYEKL. CDR3 bases: TGCGCCAGCAGCCAAGTAGGGAGGGAGTCTGGGGCCAACGTCCTGACTTTC. Translating it yields CASSQVGRESGANVLTF.

V is TRBV6-5 and J is TRBJ2-1; tentatively, D is TRBD2 (7 bases). Trimming shortened V by 8 bases and J by 8 bases, and 13 bases separated the two germline ends. This CDR3 comprises 12 residues. Germline CDR1 and CDR2: MNHEY and SVGAGI. The CDR3 sequence: CASRGAGDEQFF. As DNA, the CDR3 is TGTGCCAGCCGGGGGGCGGGCGATGAGCAGTTCTTC.

This clone was seen only a few times. The J gene is TRBJ2-3, the V gene TRBV30, with a weak D call TRBD1 (6 bases). This CDR3 is 14 amino acids long. Trimming took off 6 bases at V and 4 bases at J, with 17 bases between the two ends. Germline assignment: CDR1 GTSNPN and CDR2 SVGIG (reference sequence). Here the CDR3 DNA reads TGTGCCTGTTCCCCAGGGGCCGTCCCAGATACGCAGTATTTT. Amino acid sequence: CACSPGAVPDTQYF.

The V and J genes are TRBV2 and TRBJ2-5, with D unclear. CDR1 and CDR2 from the germline V gene are SNHLY and FYNNEI. This CDR3 is built from 14 residues. V was shortened by 3 bases and J by 2 bases, with 10 bases between the two germline ends. The CDR3 DNA follows: TGTGCCAGCAGTGACCCCCCAGTGCAAGAGACCCAGTACTTC. Translation: CASSDPPVQETQYF.

In its sample, this clone was seen a few times. The chain recombines TRBV19 with TRBJ2-3; no reliable D call. The germline gives CDR1 LNHDA, CDR2 SQIVND (reference sequence). The CDR3 contains 12 residues. Trimming took 5 bases from V and 4 from J, leaving 7 bases between them. This chain's CDR3 is CASSLRADTQYF. CDR3 sequence (DNA): TGTGCCAGTAGTTTACGGGCAGATACGCAGTATTTT.

This clone was seen a handful of times. The gene calls are TRBV7-9 and TRBJ1-6; D is undetermined. V lost 2 bases and J 2 bases, leaving 13 bases between the germline ends. The CDR3 runs 17 residues. CDR1 is SEHNR and CDR2 is FQNEAQ in the germline V gene (reference sequence). This CDR3 is CASSLSSGSAYNSPLHF. DNA of the CDR3: TGTGCCAGCAGCTTATCTTCCGGGAGTGCCTATAATTCACCCCTCCACTTT.

The V and J genes are TRBV19 and TRBJ1-4; 7 positions agree with TRBD1. With 10 bases clipped from V and 11 bases from J, the junction kept 13 bases outside the gene matches. Germline values: CDR1 LNHDA, CDR2 SQIVND (reference sequence). This CDR3 spans 13 amino acids. CDR3 bases: TGTGCCAATCGGGACAGAGGAGAGAGGAAACTGTTTTTT. It yields the protein CANRDRGERKLFF.

The V and J genes are TRBV14 and TRBJ1-2; D not certain. V shed 0 bases and J shed 4 bases, with 6 bases lying between them. The CDR3 is 13 residues long. Germline V gene data show CDR1 as SGHDN and CDR2 as FVKESK. The CDR3 loop is CASSQDRSYGYTF. Here the CDR3 DNA reads TGTGCCAGCAGCCAAGATCGTAGCTATGGCTACACCTTC.

V is TRBV15 and J is TRBJ2-7, with 9 bases that match TRBD2. This CDR3 region has 16 residues. Trimming at V came to 0 bases and at J to 6 bases, leaving 9 bases not matched to a gene. Germline V gene data show CDR1 as LNHNV and CDR2 as YYDKDF (reference sequence). The CDR3 coding sequence is TGTGCCACCAGCAGAGATCGGGTAGCGGGGGTGATCGAGCAGTACTTC. Its protein product is CATSRDRVAGVIEQYF.

The chain uses TRBV28 and TRBJ2-2; no clear D gene. Per the germline V gene, CDR1 is MDHEN and CDR2 is SYDVKM. The CDR3 is 13 residues long. The germline V and J ends were trimmed by 6 bases and 1 base, with 6 bases remaining between them. CDR3 sequence reads: CASSQRNTGELFF. DNA for the CDR3: TGTGCCAGCAGCCAGCGGAACACCGGGGAGCTGTTTTTT.

This clone was counted a few times. The chain recombines TRBV28 with TRBJ2-7; 12 bases match TRBD1. The CDR3 is 14 amino acids. The germline CDR1 and CDR2 sequences are MDHEN and SYDVKM. The J segment lost 7 bases and the V segment lost 7 bases, leaving 8 bases of the junction unmatched. CDR3 residues: CASTTGQGAYEQYF. In DNA, the CDR3 is TGTGCCAGCACAACGGGACAGGGGGCGTATGAGCAGTACTTC.

The rearrangement joins TRBV28 to TRBJ2-1, with TRBD2 matching over 11 bases. Unmatched junction bases numbered 10, after V lost 5 bases and J lost 7 bases. Germline CDR1 is MDHEN and CDR2 is SYDVKM. The CDR3 has 16 amino acids. CDR3 residues: CASSRLAGGPANEQFF. Here the CDR3 DNA reads TGTGCCAGCAGTCGTCTAGCGGGAGGCCCCGCTAATGAGCAGTTCTTC. Combining the CDR3 with reference TRBV28 and TRBJ2-1 gives the whole variable domain DVKVTQSSRYLVKRTGEKVFLECVQDMDHENMFWYRQDPGLGLRLIYFSYDVKMKEKGDIPEGYSVSREKKERFSLILESASTNQTSMYLCASSRLAGGPANEQFFGPGTRLTVL.